These 20 T cell receptor beta chains were sequenced from one sample in a study of blood T cell repertoires in COVID-19. Assay used: immunoSEQ multiplex PCR; TCRdb lists only in-frame clones, some missing. The sample has 100,000 or so clones; 80% to 95% are singletons. The sequenced sample consisted of peripheral blood. The receptors were sampled from a human donor with active COVID-19. The donor label of this sample is uncertain.

The J gene is TRBJ1-1, the V gene TRBV6-6, with D possibly being TRBD1 (5 bases). The CDR3 spans 13 residues. Trimming pared 5 bases from V and 5 bases from J, leaving 12 bases between. CDR1 and CDR2 from the germline V gene are MNHNY and SVGAGI (reference sequence). This chain's CDR3 is CASSRGLGTEAFF. In DNA, the CDR3 is TGTGCCAGCAGTCGGGGACTAGGGACTGAAGCTTTCTTT.

V is TRBV4-2 and J is TRBJ2-7, with 9 positions matching TRBD1. The germline CDR1 and CDR2 sequences are LGHNA and YNFKEQ. The CDR3 is made up of 17 amino acids. The V and J ends lost 1 base and 0 bases, in that order; junction bases with no gene match: 7. The CDR3 DNA reads TGTGCCAGCAGCCAAGCCCGAGGGACAGGGAGCTCCTACGAGCAGTACTTC. Amino acid sequence: CASSQARGTGSSYEQYF.

J is TRBJ2-5 and V is TRBV5-4; D not resolved. V dropped 0 bases and J dropped 3 bases, with 9 bases sitting between them. This CDR3 comprises 14 residues. Germline CDR1 SGHNT, CDR2 YYREEE (reference sequence). The chain's CDR3 is CASSLEQIEETQYF. As DNA, the CDR3 is TGTGCCAGCAGCTTGGAACAGATAGAAGAGACCCAGTACTTC. The full variable domain, completed using reference TRBV5-4 and TRBJ2-5, is ETGVTQSPTHLIKTRGQQVTLRCSSQSGHNTVSWYQQALGQGPQFIFQYYREEENGRGNFPPRFSGLQFPNYSSELNVNALELDDSALYLCASSLEQIEETQYFGPGTRLLVL.

This CDR3 is CASSISGDGYGYTF. The CDR3, as DNA: TGTGCCAGTAGTATCTCCGGAGACGGGTATGGCTACACCTTC. V and J are TRBV19 and TRBJ1-2; D call uncertain. V lost 3 bases and J lost 5, with 13 bases in between. CDR1 and CDR2 (germline): LNHDA, SQIVND (reference sequence). There are 14 residues in the CDR3. Combining the CDR3 with reference TRBV19 and TRBJ1-2 gives the whole variable domain DGGITQSPKYLFRKEGQNVTLSCEQNLNHDAMYWYRQDPGQGLRLIYYSQIVNDFQKGDIAEGYSVSREKKESFPLTVTSAQKNPTAFYLCASSISGDGYGYTFGSGTRLTVV.

The chain has TRBV28 and TRBJ2-1; perhaps TRBD2 as D (5 bases). Trimming removed 4 bases at V and 7 bases at J, with 5 bases between. The germline CDR1 and CDR2 sequences are MDHEN and SYDVKM. This CDR3 is 11 amino acids long. The CDR3 is CASSWRNEQFF. The CDR3 DNA reads TGTGCCAGCAGTTGGAGGAATGAGCAGTTCTTC.

This chain links TRBV6-5 with TRBJ2-2; tentatively, D is TRBD1 (6 bases). The CDR3 is made up of 14 amino acids. Germline V gene data show CDR1 as MNHEY and CDR2 as SVGAGI. Trimming took off 6 bases at V and 3 bases at J, with 11 bases between the two ends. The CDR3 region is CASSIAGDTGELFF. Written as DNA, the CDR3 is TGTGCCAGCAGCATAGCAGGGGACACCGGGGAGCTGTTTTTT.

The V gene is TRBV5-1, the J gene TRBJ2-3; 11 bases agree with TRBD2. From germline, CDR1 is SGHRS and CDR2 YFSETQ. The CDR3 covers 17 residues. V dropped 5 bases and J dropped 1; count of bases not matched to a gene: 9. CDR3 sequence reads: CASSLLAGGRGTDTQYF. The DNA of the CDR3 is TGCGCCAGCAGTCTCCTAGCGGGGGGCCGGGGCACAGATACGCAGTATTTT.

V usage is TRBV3-1 (or the pseudogene TRBV3-2) and J usage is TRBJ1-1; D is perhaps TRBD1 (6 bases). Trimming cost V 6 bases and J 4 bases, with 12 bases left between them. The CDR3 extends over 13 amino acids. Per germline, CDR1 LGHDT and CDR2 YNNKEL (reference sequence). The CDR3 region is CASSSVGATEAFF. DNA for the CDR3: TGTGCCAGCAGTTCCGTGGGGGCCACTGAAGCTTTCTTT.

The V and J genes are TRBV6-5 and TRBJ1-4; D remains unclear. The CDR3 runs 15 residues. CDR1 is MNHEY, CDR2 SVGAGI, per germline. Between the trimmed V and J ends, which lost 0 bases and 0 bases, there was a span of 5 bases. The CDR3: CASSYSGATNEKLFF. The CDR3 nucleotides are TGTGCCAGCAGTTACTCGGGAGCAACTAATGAAAAACTGTTTTTT.

The chain carries TRBV11-2 and TRBJ1-4; the D gene is possibly TRBD1 (6 bases). V lost 1 base to trimming and J lost 8 bases, with 23 bases between them. Germline CDR1 SGHAT, CDR2 FQNNGV. The CDR3 is 18 residues long. CDR3 nucleotide sequence: TGTGCCAGCAGCTTAGGAACTCCCGTACAGGGAAGATCCGAAAAACTGTTTTTT. Translated, it gives CASSLGTPVQGRSEKLFF.

The V and J genes are TRBV5-6 and TRBJ1-2; D not resolved. Looked up from germline, CDR1 is SGHDT and CDR2 is YYEEEE. This CDR3 contains 13 residues. Trimming cost V 6 bases and J 5 bases, with 14 bases left between them. The CDR3 reads CASKKIEAYGYTF. In DNA, the CDR3 is TGTGCCAGCAAAAAGATCGAAGCGTATGGCTACACCTTC.

The CDR3 reads CASSPSLSYSNQPQHF. CDR3 in DNA: TGTGCCAGCAGCCCTTCCCTGAGTTATAGCAATCAGCCCCAGCATTTT. The rearrangement uses TRBV3-1 (or the pseudogene TRBV3-2) and TRBJ1-5; D call uncertain. This CDR3 spans 16 amino acids. V was clipped by 4 bases and J by 0 bases, with 13 bases between them. Germline values: CDR1 LGHDT, CDR2 YNNKEL (reference sequence).

The chain links TRBV7-9 to TRBJ2-7, with 7 positions matching TRBD2. Germline loops: CDR1 SEHNR, CDR2 FQNEAQ (reference sequence). The V gene end was trimmed by 5 bases and the J gene end by 6 bases; junction bases not matched to a gene: 7. The CDR3 has 13 amino acids. The CDR3 sequence: CASSPRTSSEQYF. In nucleotides, the CDR3 is TGTGCCAGCAGCCCCCGGACTAGTTCCGAGCAGTACTTC.

The genes are TRBV7-6 and TRBJ1-2; 8 nucleotides align to TRBD1. The CDR3 is 19 amino acids. The germline CDR1 and CDR2 sequences are SGHVS and FNYEAQ. V trimming: 1 base; J trimming: 1 base; junction bases outside the gene matches: 14. DNA for the CDR3: TGTGCCAGCAGCTTAGACGACAGGGGCCTCTCTTTATATAACTATGGCTACACCTTC. Protein product: CASSLDDRGLSLYNYGYTF.

The rearrangement joins TRBV7-8 to TRBJ2-3; 7 bases agree with TRBD2. The CDR3 length is 16 residues. The trim removed 1 base at V and 1 base at J, leaving 5 bases unmatched. In germline, CDR1 is SGHVS, CDR2 FQNEAQ. Written as DNA, the CDR3 is TGTGCCAGCAGCTTAGGAGCGGGGTCGGGCACAGATACGCAGTATTTT. Amino acid sequence: CASSLGAGSGTDTQYF.

This clone was counted once. The V and J genes are TRBV11-3 and TRBJ2-7, with 12 bases identical to TRBD1. The ends lost 0 bases at V and 3 bases at J; junction bases unmatched: 6. CDR3 length: 17 residues. In germline, CDR1 is SGHNT, CDR2 YENEEA. The DNA for the CDR3 is TGTGCCAGCAGCTTAGATGGGACAGGGGGCAGCAGCTACGAGCAGTACTTC. It codes for CASSLDGTGGSSYEQYF.

V is TRBV5-6 and J is TRBJ2-5; 8 nucleotides line up with TRBD2. CDR3 length: 14 residues. The junction had 7 bases not matched to a gene; V was cut back by 4 bases and J by 5 bases. The germline CDR1 and CDR2 sequences are SGHDT and YYEEEE. Here the CDR3 DNA reads TGTGCCAGCAGCCCGGGAGGGGGGCTGGAGACCCAGTACTTC. Its translation: CASSPGGGLETQYF.

The CDR3 here is CASSQGSANTGELFF. Written as DNA, the CDR3 is TGTGCCAGTAGCCAAGGGAGTGCGAACACCGGGGAGCTGTTTTTT. The rearrangement joins TRBV19 to TRBJ2-2, with D possibly TRBD2 on 5 matching bases. Trimming pared 6 bases from V and 0 bases from J, leaving 11 bases between. CDR1 LNHDA and CDR2 SQIVND come from the germline V gene (reference sequence). The CDR3 totals 15 residues.

This clone was detected once. The chain joins TRBV2 to TRBJ2-5, with 10 positions matching TRBD1. Germline V gives CDR1 SNHLY, CDR2 FYNNEI. The CDR3 loop spans 16 amino acids. Trimming removed 0 bases from V and 6 bases from J; junction bases left unmatched: 7. The CDR3 DNA is TGTGCCAGCAGTGAAGCTAGGACAGGGGGGATGCAGACCCAGTACTTC. Protein sequence: CASSEARTGGMQTQYF. Variable domain in full (rest from reference TRBV2 and TRBJ2-5): EPEVTQTPSHQVTQMGQEVILRCVPISNHLYFYWYRQILGQKVEFLVSFYNNEISEKSEIFDDQFSVERPDGSNFTLKIRSTKLEDSAMYFCASSEARTGGMQTQYFGPGTRLLVL.

V gene TRBV10-2 combines with J gene TRBJ2-7, with 8 bases identical to TRBD1. Germline trimming cut 3 bases from V and 4 bases from J; bases unmatched to any gene: 8. This CDR3 comprises 15 residues. Per the germline V gene, CDR1 is WSHSY and CDR2 is SAAADI. The CDR3 reads CASSEGQGGVYEQYF. DNA for the CDR3: TGCGCCAGCAGTGAAGGACAGGGTGGAGTGTACGAGCAGTACTTC.